This TCR beta chain emerged from a study of T cell changes during pregnancy in multiple sclerosis (dated 2019 in TCRdb). Regarding the complete study: In women with multiple sclerosis, the researchers looked at how the T cell repertoire shifted as pregnancy progressed.

Receptor amplification or capture employed the immunoSEQ multiplex PCR assay. The table comes from immuneACCESS by way of TCRdb, which keeps in-frame sequences with V and J called. Part of the clones is missing from these tables; in studies checked, under half for an unresolved V gene and the rest for unknown reasons. The sample table contains tens of thousands of clones; only one count was recorded for almost 97% of them. 2% to 3% of the sample comes from the top ten. Details on this clone: The antigen it binds to is not known. The sample holds no much larger clone one base away, and base qualities are not on file.

Its CDR3 holds 13 amino acids, cysteine through phenylalanine. The retained sequence is limited to the CDR3, 39 bases, with the frame set at the first base. V was cut back by 2 bases and J by 3 bases, leaving a gap of 7 bases between them. The germline V gene sets CDR1 to MNHEY and CDR2 to SVGAGI. Sequenced material: CD8+ T cells from peripheral blood mononuclear cells, taken after pregnancy. The V gene is TRBV6-5 and the J gene is TRBJ1-1, with the identity of the D gene unclear. This receptor was obtained from a female donor with multiple sclerosis, enrolled in a pregnancy study. The CDR3 loop reads CASSYVIDTEAFF. Here is the DNA: TGTGCCAGCAGTTACGTAATAGACACTGAAGCTTTCTTT.